This passage covers 14 T cell receptor beta chains from one sample sequenced in a study of T cells in tuberculosis. Some clones are missing from TCRdb's copy, which holds only in-frame ones; the method was immunoSEQ multiplex PCR. The data show some 26,000 clones, about 92% seen once. The source material was PBMCs. These TCRs come from a donor aged 5 to 30 with latent tuberculosis or without tuberculosis infection. Some clones in this sample may be carry-over from other donors' samples.

The chain combines TRBV29-1 with TRBJ1-2, with 12 positions matching TRBD1. J gave up 7 bases and V 6 bases, and 9 bases lay outside the gene matches. The CDR3 spans 14 residues. Per the germline V gene, CDR1 is SQVTM and CDR2 is ANQGSEA. The CDR3 sequence is CSVGTGGAYGGYTF. DNA of the CDR3: TGCAGCGTCGGGACAGGGGGCGCATATGGTGGCTACACCTTC.

The gene calls are TRBV2 and TRBJ2-2; D perhaps matches TRBD2 (6 bases). V lost 3 bases, J lost 4 bases, and 15 bases lay in between. The CDR3 runs to 16 residues. Germline lookup yields CDR1 SNHLY and CDR2 FYNNEI. CDR3 bases: TGTGCCAGCAGTGATTCGGCAGGGAGGAGCACCGGGGAGCTGTTTTTT. This encodes CASSDSAGRSTGELFF.

V is TRBV4-3 and J is TRBJ2-4, with D perhaps matching TRBD1 (6 bases). The CDR3 totals 14 residues. V was pared by 0 bases and J by 8 bases, with 11 bases between. Per the germline V gene, CDR1 is LGHNA and CDR2 is YSLEER. The CDR3 is CASSQDQGKDIQYF. DNA of the CDR3: TGCGCCAGCAGCCAAGATCAGGGGAAGGACATTCAGTACTTC.

CDR3 DNA: TGTGCCTGGAGTGCGACAGGGAATGAAGCTTTCTTT. It translates to CAWSATGNEAFF. The chain has TRBV30 and TRBJ1-1; 7 positions agree with TRBD1. The CDR3 runs to 12 residues. With 1 base clipped from V and 7 bases from J, the junction kept 3 bases outside the gene matches. Germline V gives CDR1 GTSNPN, CDR2 SVGIG (reference sequence). The full variable domain, with the rest looked up from reference TRBV30 and TRBJ1-1, is SQTIHQWPATLVQPVGSPLSLECTVEGTSNPNLYWYRQAAGRGLQLLFYSVGIGQISSEVPQNLSASRPQDRQFILSSKKLLLSDSGFYLCAWSATGNEAFFGQGTRLTVV.

This clone has just one count. The genes are TRBV11-2 and TRBJ1-1; 7 bases map to TRBD1. V dropped 6 bases and J dropped 3; count of bases not matched to a gene: 13. CDR3 length: 16 residues. CDR1 and CDR2 (germline): SGHAT, FQNNGV. Here the CDR3 reads CASRYRGGGVDTEAFF. CDR3 DNA sequence: TGTGCCAGCAGATATCGTGGAGGGGGCGTGGACACTGAAGCTTTCTTT.

The chain combines TRBV9 with TRBJ2-7; the match to TRBD1 covers 7 bases. The CDR3 loop spans 15 amino acids. Germline CDR1 and CDR2: SGDLS and YYNGEE. V lost 0 bases, J lost 6 bases, and 9 bases stayed unmatched. CDR3 sequence: CASSVDPGTALEQYF. The CDR3 DNA sequence: TGTGCCAGCAGCGTAGACCCCGGGACAGCTCTCGAGCAGTACTTC.

This chain links TRBV4-3 with TRBJ1-1; TRBD1 matches at 7 bases. Germline values: CDR1 LGHNA, CDR2 YSLEER. V trimming: 0 bases; J trimming: 5 bases; junction bases outside the gene matches: 9. This CDR3 spans 16 amino acids. This chain's CDR3 is CASSQERTGRRTEAFF. The CDR3 coding sequence is TGCGCCAGCAGCCAAGAACGGACAGGTAGGAGAACTGAAGCTTTCTTT.

The chain joins TRBV5-1 to TRBJ1-5, with D unclear. CDR1 is SGHRS and CDR2 is YFSETQ in the germline V gene. This CDR3 contains 15 residues. The V gene lost 0 bases and the J gene lost 0 bases, with 7 bases spanning the gap. The chain's CDR3 is CASSLDSYSNQPQHF. Written as DNA, the CDR3 is TGCGCCAGCAGCTTGGACAGTTATAGCAATCAGCCCCAGCATTTT.

The V and J genes are TRBV6-1 and TRBJ1-1; TRBD1 aligns across 10 bases. The CDR3 spans 14 residues. Germline V gives CDR1 MNHNS, CDR2 SASEGT. V lost 8 bases to trimming and J lost 1 base; unmatched junction nucleotides: 4. CDR3 nucleotides: TGTGCCAGCCCAGGACAGGGGGGGAACACTGAAGCTTTCTTT. It encodes CASPGQGGNTEAFF.

This sequence joins TRBV6-1 and TRBJ2-4, with D maybe TRBD2 (6 bases). The germline V and J ends were trimmed by 4 bases and 8 bases, with 15 bases remaining between them. The CDR3 consists of 14 residues. CDR1 is MNHNS, CDR2 SASEGT, per germline. DNA for the CDR3: TGTGCCAGCAGTGTGGAACTAGCAAAGGACATTCAGTACTTC. Protein product: CASSVELAKDIQYF.

This clone has only one observation. This rearrangement joins TRBV5-1 to TRBJ1-2; 7 bases agree with TRBD1. The trim removed 4 bases at V and 3 bases at J, leaving 9 bases unmatched. There are 15 residues in the CDR3. Germline CDR1 SGHRS, CDR2 YFSETQ. For the CDR3, the DNA is TGCGCCAGCAGCGGGGGACAGCCTAACTACTATGGCTACACCTTC. Translating gives CASSGGQPNYYGYTF.

The chain employs TRBV19 and TRBJ2-3; unclear D gene. V lost 5 bases and J lost 0, with 15 bases in between. Per the germline V gene, CDR1 is LNHDA and CDR2 is SQIVND (reference sequence). The length of the CDR3 is 16 residues. The CDR3 region has the DNA TGTGCCAGTAGTGTTATGAACAGCCCTAGCACAGATACGCAGTATTTT. The encoded protein is CASSVMNSPSTDTQYF.

The chain couples TRBV5-1 to TRBJ1-1, with a tentative D call TRBD1 (5 bases). The CDR3 contains 12 residues. V dropped 9 bases and J dropped 5 bases, with 14 bases sitting between them. Germline lookup yields CDR1 SGHRS and CDR2 YFSETQ. This CDR3 is CATTGLGTEAFF. The CDR3 DNA reads as TGCGCCACAACAGGATTAGGGACTGAAGCTTTCTTT.

J is TRBJ2-3 and V is TRBV2, with 7 positions matching TRBD1. The CDR3 sequence is 17 residues long. CDR1 is SNHLY, CDR2 FYNNEI, per germline. The junction had 12 bases not matched to a gene; V was cut back by 3 bases and J by 3 bases. The CDR3 sequence: CASSDPESKGATDTQYF. CDR3 nucleotide sequence: TGTGCCAGCAGTGACCCTGAGTCAAAGGGGGCAACAGATACGCAGTATTTT.